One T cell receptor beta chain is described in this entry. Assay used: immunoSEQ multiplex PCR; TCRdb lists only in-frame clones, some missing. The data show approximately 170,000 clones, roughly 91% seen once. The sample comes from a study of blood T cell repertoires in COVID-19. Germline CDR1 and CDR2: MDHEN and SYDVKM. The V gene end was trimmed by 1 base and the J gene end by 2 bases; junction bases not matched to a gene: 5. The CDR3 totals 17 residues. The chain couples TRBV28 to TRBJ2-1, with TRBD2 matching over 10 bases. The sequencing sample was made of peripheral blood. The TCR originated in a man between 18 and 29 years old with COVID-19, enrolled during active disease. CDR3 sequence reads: CASSLSVGLAAYNEQFF. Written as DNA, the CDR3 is TGTGCCAGCAGTTTATCCGTTGGACTAGCGGCCTACAATGAGCAGTTCTTC.